This is a list of T cell receptor beta chains from one sample in a study of CD8+CD57+ T cells in acquired aplastic anemia. Each CDR3 protein gets one entry after TCRdb re-called the reads with MiXCR. Of about 160,000 distinct CDR3 sequences listed, roughly 48% were seen once; the top ten hold approximately 2.8%. The sequencing input was sorted CD4+, CD8+, or CD8+CD57+ T cells (not recorded which) from PBMCs. The receptors shown here come from a human donor with aplastic anemia. CDR3s include the opening cysteine and the closing phenylalanine or tryptophan. A D gene is named only where the DNA matches it firmly. Only part of the rows carry a size: once, few, many, or a class if the clone is expanded.

d_gene	v_gene	len	j_gene	abundance	CDR3aa	CDR3nt
-	TRBV5-1	15	TRBJ1-1	many	CASSSLGSGNTEAFF	TGCGCCAGCAGCAGTCTGGGTAGCGGGAACACTGAAGCTTTCTTT
TRBD1	TRBV20-1	14	TRBJ1-5	many	CSAPLGQIDQPQHF	TGCAGTGCTCCATTGGGACAGATCGATCAGCCCCAGCATTTT
TRBD1	TRBV20-1	17	TRBJ2-7	-	CSAYRDRVIVDSYEQYF	TGCAGTGCGTACAGGGACAGGGTTATTGTGGACTCCTACGAGCAGTACTTC
-	TRBV7-6	14	TRBJ2-2	-	CASSLTRDTGELFF	TGTGCCAGCAGCCTGACACGAGACACCGGGGAGCTGTTTTTT
TRBD1	TRBV7-9	14	TRBJ2-3	many	CASSLRGRTDTQYF	TGTGCCAGCAGCTTAAGGGGGCGCACAGATACGCAGTATTTT
-	TRBV2	11	TRBJ1-2	-	CASWDNYGYTF	TGTGCCAGCTGGGATAACTATGGCTACACCTTC
-	TRBV10-3	12	TRBJ2-3	many	CAISDISDTQYF	TGTGCCATCAGTGATATCTCAGATACGCAGTATTTT
-	TRBV20-1	15	TRBJ2-3	-	CSARTVELPWGTQYF	TGCAGTGCTAGAACCGTCGAGCTCCCGTGGGGTACGCAGTATTTT
-	TRBV5-4	15	TRBJ2-3	many	CASSLGGQLADTQYF	TGTGCCAGCAGCTTGGGGGGACAACTGGCAGATACGCAGTATTTT
-	TRBV7-2	16	TRBJ1-1	many	CASSLGVRRVDTEAFF	TGTGCCAGCAGCTTAGGAGTACGGAGGGTAGACACTGAAGCTTTCTTT
TRBD2	TRBV20-1	13	TRBJ2-7	many	CSATTSGLHEQYF	TGCAGTGCCACGACTAGCGGGTTACACGAGCAGTACTTC
-	TRBV14	14	TRBJ1-1	-	CASSHNGVNTEAFF	TGTGCCAGCAGCCATAATGGGGTGAACACTGAAGCTTTCTTT
-	TRBV2	10	TRBJ1-1	-	CASSLGEAFF	TGTGCCAGCAGCCTTGGTGAAGCTTTCTTT
TRBD1	TRBV7-9	14	TRBJ1-5	-	CASSEGGSHQPQHF	TGTGCCAGCAGCGAAGGGGGCAGTCATCAGCCCCAGCATTTT
-	TRBV2	13	TRBJ2-1	many	CASSAELYNEQFF	TGTGCCAGCAGTGCCGAACTATACAATGAGCAGTTCTTC